Listed below are T cell receptor beta chains from one sample, sequenced in a study of T cell changes during pregnancy in multiple sclerosis. The protocol was immunoSEQ multiplex PCR, while the TCRdb copy is restricted to in-frame clones and leaves out a portion. The repertoire includes about 59,000 clones, 93% of them detected once, and over 2.5% sits in the top ten. The source material was CD8+ T cells from peripheral blood mononuclear cells, sampled in the third trimester of pregnancy. The origin of the receptors is a female donor with multiple sclerosis, enrolled in a pregnancy study. The CDR3 runs from the conserved cysteine through the conserved F or W. D genes are given only for firm matches. The listing skips clone size in some rows; elsewhere it reads once, few, many or a size class.

>TRBJ2-6|TRBV19|-|-
TGTGCCAGTGCCGAGCTGGTACAGGTTTCTGGGGCCAACGTCCTGACTTTC
CASAELVQVSGANVLTF
>TRBJ2-2|TRBV30|-|TRBD2
TGTGCCTGGAGTGTAGGGTTTCCGGGACTAGCGGGGCCCAGAGGGGAGCTGTTTTTT
CAWSVGFPGLAGPRGELFF
>TRBJ2-7|TRBV6-1|-|TRBD1
TGTGCCAGCAGTGAAATCCGGGACAGCCTCTACGAGCAGTACTTC
CASSEIRDSLYEQYF
>TRBJ2-7|TRBV5-1|-|TRBD2
TGCGCCAGCAGCTCTGAGGGAGGGAGCGGTAACGAGCAGTACTTC
CASSSEGGSGNEQYF
>TRBJ2-3|TRBV7-3|-|-
TGTGCCAGCAGGCTAGCAGGGGGGACAGATACGCAGTATTTT
CASRLAGGTDTQYF
>TRBJ2-6|TRBV7-9|-|-
TGTGCCAGCAGCTTATCCGAGGCCGGGGCCAACGTCCTGACTTTC
CASSLSEAGANVLTF
>TRBJ2-1|TRBV5-6|once|-
TGTGCCAGCAGCTGGGGGGTAAACAATGAGCAGTTCTTC
CASSWGVNNEQFF
>TRBJ1-2|TRBV5-1|-|-
TGCGCCAGCAGCTTGGTATCGGGGGAGGGCTACACCTTC
CASSLVSGEGYTF
>TRBJ2-7|TRBV10-3|-|-
TGTGCCATCAGTGGTCAGGGGTTGGCCTACGAGCAGTACTTC
CAISGQGLAYEQYF
>TRBJ2-1|TRBV9|-|TRBD2
TGTGCCAGCAGCGTAAATGTAGCGGGAGAGGCCTACAATGAGCAGTTCTTC
CASSVNVAGEAYNEQFF
>TRBJ2-1|TRBV9|-|TRBD1
TGTGCCAGCAGCTTATATTCCGGGACAGGGTCCGACAATGAGCAGTTCTTC
CASSLYSGTGSDNEQFF
>TRBJ2-5|TRBV9|-|-
TGTGCCAGCAGCTCCCGACAGTTCCAAGAGACCCAGTACTTC
CASSSRQFQETQYF
>TRBJ2-7|TRBV2|-|-
TGTGCCAGCAGCGACGCGAGGATCTCCTACGAGCAGTACTTC
CASSDARISYEQYF
>TRBJ2-7|TRBV7-9|-|-
TGTGCCAGCAGCCGTTCGGACAGCTCCTACGAGCAGTACTTC
CASSRSDSSYEQYF
>TRBJ2-1|TRBV10-3|-|-
TGTGCCATCAGTGAGTGGCGGAGAAGCTCCTACAATGAGCAGTTCTTC
CAISEWRRSSYNEQFF
>TRBJ1-5|TRBV19|-|-
TGTGCCAGTAGCCCCGGGACAAATAGCAATCAGCCCCAGCATTTT
CASSPGTNSNQPQHF
>TRBJ1-5|TRBV5-5|once|-
TGTGCCAGCAGCTTCGGGGACTATCAGCCCCAGCATTTT
CASSFGDYQPQHF
>TRBJ2-1|TRBV4-3|-|-
TGCGCCAGCAGCCAAGGGGGAGTGGGAAATGAGCAGTTCTTC
CASSQGGVGNEQFF
>TRBJ2-2|TRBV9|-|TRBD2
TGTGCCAGCAGCGTATATGCTAGCGGGAGGGAAGGGACCGGGGAGCTGTTTTTT
CASSVYASGREGTGELFF
>TRBJ2-7|TRBV5-1|-|TRBD2
TGCGCCAGCAGCTTGGGGACTAGCGACGAGCAGTACTTC
CASSLGTSDEQYF
>TRBJ2-7|TRBV6-5|-|-
TGTGCCAGCAAAATTACTAGCGGACAGGCCTACGAGCAGTACTTC
CASKITSGQAYEQYF
>TRBJ1-1|TRBV18|-|-
TGTGCCAGCTCACCACCGGGCAAACTGAACACTGAAGCTTTCTTT
CASSPPGKLNTEAFF
>TRBJ2-3|TRBV7-9|-|TRBD2
TGTGCCAGCAGCTTGACAAGGCGGGAGGCGGGCACCGATACGCAGTATTTT
CASSLTRREAGTDTQYF
>TRBJ1-1|TRBV19|-|-
TGTGCCAGTAGTATCGGTACCACTGAAGCTTTCTTT
CASSIGTTEAFF
>TRBJ1-1|TRBV19|-|-
TGTGCCAGTAGTATTTGGAGTCGGACTGAAGCTTTCTTT
CASSIWSRTEAFF
>TRBJ1-2|TRBV6-4|-|-
TGTGCCAGCAGTGGCGACAATAACTATGGCTACACCTTC
CASSGDNNYGYTF
>TRBJ2-7|TRBV2|-|-
TGTGCCAGCAGGGGACAATGGATAACCTACGAGCAGTACTTC
CASRGQWITYEQYF
>TRBJ2-1|TRBV18|-|TRBD2
TGTGCCAGCCGTATGACTAGCGGGAGAGACTTCAATGAGCAGTTCTTC
CASRMTSGRDFNEQFF
>TRBJ2-2|TRBV6-4|-|TRBD2
TGTGCCAGCAGTGCACGGGAGGAGTCCGGGGAGCTGTTTTTT
CASSAREESGELFF
>TRBJ1-1|TRBV19|-|-
TGTGCCAGTGGGACTGCTACGAACACTGAAGCTTTCTTT
CASGTATNTEAFF
>TRBJ1-3|TRBV9|-|-
TGTGCCAGCAGCCTCGCTGACAGTTCTGGAAACACCATATATTTT
CASSLADSSGNTIYF
>TRBJ1-1|TRBV29-1|-|TRBD1
TGCAGCGTCGTACAGACAGGGGCTGCCGCTGAAGCTTTCTTT
CSVVQTGAAAEAFF
>TRBJ1-1|TRBV29-1|-|TRBD1
TGCAGCGTGTGCCCCCTGGACAGGGGAGGGACTGAAGCTTTCTTT
CSVCPLDRGGTEAFF
>TRBJ2-5|TRBV7-8|-|TRBD1
TGTGCCAGCAGCATGGGACAGGGAATTGAGACCCAGTACTTC
CASSMGQGIETQYF
>TRBJ2-7|TRBV9|-|-
TGTGCCAGCAGCGTAGGACTGGCCTCCTACGAGCAGTACTTC
CASSVGLASYEQYF
>TRBJ2-7|TRBV7-9|-|-
TGTGCCAGCAGCGGGAGCCTAGACCTGGGGGAGCAGTACTTC
CASSGSLDLGEQYF
>TRBJ2-3|TRBV4-2|-|-
TGTGCCAGCAGCCACGTTCTGGGCACAGGAGATACGCAGTATTTT
CASSHVLGTGDTQYF
>TRBJ1-2|TRBV5-1|-|TRBD1
TGCGCCAGCAGGAGTTCCGGGACAGGGCCCAGGGCTTCTTATGGCTACACCTTC
CASRSSGTGPRASYGYTF
>TRBJ2-2|TRBV19|-|-
TGTGCCAGTGGGACACCCATCAAAGGGGAGCTGTTTTTT
CASGTPIKGELFF
>TRBJ2-2|TRBV4-1|-|-
TGCGCCAGCAGCCAAGACGGGGCCGGGGAGCTGTTTTTT
CASSQDGAGELFF
>TRBJ2-7|TRBV19|-|TRBD1
TGTGCCAGTACCGGGACAGGACCCCCCTACGAGCAGTACTTC
CASTGTGPPYEQYF
>TRBJ2-1|TRBV28|-|TRBD1
TGTGCCAGCAGTCCCATTCTGACGAAGACAGGGGGCGACTACAATGAGCAGTTCTTC
CASSPILTKTGGDYNEQFF
>TRBJ1-4|TRBV25-1|-|TRBD1
TGTGCCAGCACCTATGGGGGACAGGGGCTTAATGAAAAACTGTTTTTT
CASTYGGQGLNEKLFF
>TRBJ2-1|TRBV5-1|-|TRBD1
TGCGCCAGCAGCTTGGCCGAACAGGGGGGCTACAATGAGCAGTTCTTC
CASSLAEQGGYNEQFF